The clone carrying this T cell receptor (beta chain) was recorded a few times. Its antigen is currently unknown. Trimming took 0 bases from V and 0 from J; bases not matched to a gene: 7. Germline V gene data show CDR1 as MNHEY and CDR2 as SVGAGI. The CDR3 spans 17 residues. 5'RACE template switching generated TCR cDNA, adding a universal primer site and UMIs. TCRdb recomputed calls from the 5' RACE reads with MiXCR, one row per CDR3 protein. The top ten clones hold around 40% of a sample with 150,000 to 200,000 distinct CDR3 sequences, approximately 9.9% of them seen once. This record comes from a study of T cells after yellow fever vaccination. Study-wide points: Abundant clonotypes from the bulk population could contaminate FACS-sorted repertoires. Post-booster repertoires contained most primary-vaccination clones again (approximately 97% CD4, about 90% CD8).

The clonotype originates from a man younger than 35 who received the YFV17D yellow fever vaccine. The sample in question was CD8+ T cells sorted from PBMCs, obtained 45 days after the yellow fever booster vaccination. The chain has TRBV6-5 and TRBJ2-5; 7 nucleotides line up with TRBD1. The CDR3 sequence is CASSYSTDRVYQETQYF. In DNA form, the CDR3 reads TGTGCCAGCAGTTACTCGACCGACAGGGTGTACCAAGAGACCCAGTACTTC.